This record looks at one T cell receptor (beta chain) sequence and its context. This clonotype came up many times. Its antigen has not been determined. No qualities accompany the bases; no much larger clone lies one base away. This record comes from a study of molecular identifiers for immune sequencing clone quantification (dated by TCRdb to the late 2010s). Study-wide context: For a replicate experiment, the RNA from either roughly 18,000 or 92,000 naive CD8 T cells was divided into five aliquots, and four of those aliquots went on to sequencing. CD8 T cells were used in a methods study to benchmark molecular-identifier clustering-based TCR repertoire sequencing (MIDCIRS) and TCR RNA copy counting.

Library prep was done by PCR. Sequencing used a NextSeq 500. Bulk TCR libraries were made following a previously described method, with the TCR primers given in Table S5. Purification of total RNA was performed with the Qiagen AllPrep DNA/RNA kit. Before any analysis, reads coming from multiple sequencing runs of the same library were combined into one pool. The study's own analysis went as follows. Only reads with exact TCR constant sequence were kept, trimmed to 150 nt, and grouped by their 12-nt molecular barcodes. Reads in each barcode group were sub-clustered using a 15% Levenshtein threshold, and a quality-weighted consensus sequence was built for each RNA molecule. Non-functional sequences were filtered out, along with any lower-count sequence sitting one edit away from another sequence. Based on a fit of two negative binomial distributions, barcode sub-clusters having less than 20% of the maximum read count were discarded. Through fastp at Q25 and MiXCR, TCRdb rebuilt clones from the public reads, retaining in-frame beta chains. Here each entry gathers all rows of one CDR3 protein and keeps the most common genes and DNA. Clone size and V and J calls follow TCRdb, not the original study. Present in this sample are 85,000 to 100,000 distinct CDR3 sequences, 24% of which were seen just once. The ten most abundant clones make up approximately 0.91% of the sample.

Summary of the overall study and its limitations: In CMV-specific effector cells, clones with more than 20 RNA copies contained over 97% of molecules, whereas in naive cells such clones contained under 1% of molecules. Naive libraries contained spiked-in Jurkat TCR RNA (approximately nine copies' worth), which is not part of the donor repertoire. Modeling estimated about 3.3 recovered TCR RNA copies per cell, compared with about ten by digital PCR, which implies roughly 29% capture efficiency. Highly expanded clone sizes could be underestimated if identical TCR molecules share a barcode. Without barcode sub-clustering, chimeric consensus sequences inflated TCR diversity; chimeras reached as high as 47%. Spiked-in Jurkat TCR RNA equal to a single cell's worth was reported to be detectable even within one million naive CD8 T cells.

Libraries of naive CD8 T cells were generated from about 20,000 to 1,000,000 sorted cells, with 10%, 30% or 50% of the purified RNA used. On a BD FACSAria II, naive CD8 T cells were FACS-sorted as CD8+CD4-CCR7+CD45RA+ and collected into RLT Plus buffer. Detection sensitivity was tested by spiking Jurkat RNA equal to roughly ten TCR copies' worth into samples containing about 18,000-1,000,000 naive CD8 T cells. CD8 T cells were enriched using RosetteSep CD8+ T Cell Enrichment Cocktail and Ficoll-Paque, and the enriched cells then underwent ACK red cell lysis. Including the terminal cysteine and phenylalanine, the CDR3 comprises 14 residues. Just CDR3 DNA is preserved here, 42 bases in frame from base 1. V is pared back by 3 bases and J by 1 base, with 10 bases lying between the germline termini. The germline V gene (reference sequence) sets CDR1 to SGHNT and CDR2 to YYREEE.

The receptor's source is a human donor in good health. Some libraries in this study had Jurkat cell RNA spiked in. The sample taken for sequencing was naive CD8+ T cells from blood, with Jurkat cell RNA spiked in. The cell subset or site label corresponds to: FACS-sorted CD8+CD4-CCR7+CD45RA+ naive T cells. This chain is built from TRBV5-4 and TRBJ1-1; tentative D gene TRBD1, with 5 bases matching. The DNA sequence is as follows: TGTGCCAGCAGCTACAGTGGGGGGAACACTGAAGCTTTCTTT. Translated, it reads CASSYSGGNTEAFF.